This entry concerns a single T cell receptor beta chain. The data are from a study of cytomegalovirus exposure and HLA in healthy donors. V was cut by 4 bases and J by 7 bases, with 19 bases left in between. The CDR3 spans 15 residues. Germline lookup yields CDR1 MDHEN and CDR2 SYDVKM. PCR used 60 Vbeta primers and 13 Jbeta primers. The method was immunoSEQ multiplex PCR; TCRdb's version includes in-frame clones alone and lacks a portion of them. The table shows 250,000 to 350,000 clones, with around 80% occurring only once. Sequencing was carried out using PBMCs. This TCR was sampled from a girl aged 2-10 years in good health and CMV-seronegative. The rearrangement links TRBV28 to TRBJ2-5, with D maybe TRBD2 (6 bases). DNA for the CDR3: TGTGCCAGCAGTTCCTCAGGGCAGGGAGGTGGGACCCAGTACTTC. Its protein is CASSSSGQGGGTQYF.